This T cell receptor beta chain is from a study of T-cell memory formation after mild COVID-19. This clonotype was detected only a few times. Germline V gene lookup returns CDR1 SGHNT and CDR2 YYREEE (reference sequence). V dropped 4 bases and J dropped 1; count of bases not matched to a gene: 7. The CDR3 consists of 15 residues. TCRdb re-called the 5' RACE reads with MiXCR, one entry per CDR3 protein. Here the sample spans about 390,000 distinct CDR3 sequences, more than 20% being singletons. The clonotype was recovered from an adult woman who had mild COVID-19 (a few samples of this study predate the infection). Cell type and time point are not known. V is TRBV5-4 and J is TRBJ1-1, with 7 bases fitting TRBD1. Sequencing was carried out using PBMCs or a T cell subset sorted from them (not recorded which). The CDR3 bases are TGTGCCAGCAGCGCGGGGGGACAGCCGAACACTGAAGCTTTCTTT. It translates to CASSAGGQPNTEAFF. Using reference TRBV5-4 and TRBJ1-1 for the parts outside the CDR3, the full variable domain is ETGVTQSPTHLIKTRGQQVTLRCSSQSGHNTVSWYQQALGQGPQFIFQYYREEENGRGNFPPRFSGLQFPNYSSELNVNALELDDSALYLCASSAGGQPNTEAFFGQGTRLTVV.